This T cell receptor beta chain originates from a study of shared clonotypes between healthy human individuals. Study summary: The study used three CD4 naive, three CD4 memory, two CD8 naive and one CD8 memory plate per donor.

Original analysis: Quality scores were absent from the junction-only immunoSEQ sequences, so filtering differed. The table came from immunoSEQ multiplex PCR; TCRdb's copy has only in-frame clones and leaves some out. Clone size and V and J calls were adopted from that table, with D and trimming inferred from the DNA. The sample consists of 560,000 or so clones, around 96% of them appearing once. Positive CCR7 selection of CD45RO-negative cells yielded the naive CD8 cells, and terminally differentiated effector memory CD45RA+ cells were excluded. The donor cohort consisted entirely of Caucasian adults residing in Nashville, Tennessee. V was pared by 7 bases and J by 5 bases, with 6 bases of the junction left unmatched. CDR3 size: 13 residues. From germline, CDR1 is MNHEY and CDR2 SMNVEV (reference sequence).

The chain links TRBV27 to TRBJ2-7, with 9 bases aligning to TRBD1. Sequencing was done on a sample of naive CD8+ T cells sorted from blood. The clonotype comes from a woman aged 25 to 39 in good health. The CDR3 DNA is TGTGCCAGCAAGCACGGGACAGGGCACGAGCAGTACTTC. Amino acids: CASKHGTGHEQYF.